The T cell receptor beta chain described here comes from a study of T-cell reconstitution after alpha-beta-depleted transplantation in children. Study-wide results and limits: Surviving recipient T cells and thymic progenitors produced the high day-60 TCRbeta diversity seen in some patients. Several hundred expanded graft clones reportedly gave rise to the alpha-beta T cells present about two months after transplant. When one year had passed after transplant, most T-cell counts and diversity came from newly produced T cells.

This clonotype was detected only a few times. Its matching antigen is unknown. Researchers prepared the TCRbeta library using unique molecular identifiers, the study reports. TCRdb recomputed calls from the PCR reads with MiXCR, one row per CDR3 protein. The table includes about 420,000 distinct CDR3 sequences, 16% detected once. This TCR was sampled from a boy younger than two who had a stem cell transplant for Wiskott-Aldrich syndrome, so the T cells may come from the graft donor. The sample here was PBMCs, mostly from graft donor cells, taken 360 days after TCRalphabeta/CD19-depleted stem cell transplant.

The CDR3 spells CASSSTGGRISGANVLTF. For the CDR3, the DNA is TGTGCCAGCAGCTCGACAGGGGGCCGAATCTCTGGGGCCAACGTCCTGACTTTC. This chain uses TRBV12-1 with TRBJ2-6; TRBD1 is the table's D call and was not checked against the DNA. TRBV12-1 is marked as a pseudogene. The CDR3 has 18 residues.